The 29 T cell receptor beta chains in this list originate from one sample, sequenced in a study of T cell repertoires in cytomegalovirus infection. TCRdb independently ran MiXCR on the reads; one entry per CDR3 protein. Seen here are about 830,000 distinct CDR3 sequences, around a third observed once, and the top ten hold approximately 13%. These receptors' antigens are unknown. This sample comprised cultured CD8+ T cells from PBMCs, obtained from culture after CMV antigen stimulation. The receptor source for this set is a human donor in good health (CMV status not recorded). Some clones in this sample may be carry-over from other donors' samples.

The chain is built from TRBV11-1 and TRBJ2-3; possible D gene TRBD2, 6 bases. This CDR3 spans 15 amino acids. Trimming left V 5 bases short and J 6 bases short, with 18 bases between. CDR1 is SGHAT and CDR2 is FQDESV in the germline V gene (reference sequence). The CDR3: CASSPRYRERDTQYF. In DNA form, the CDR3 reads TGTGCCAGCAGCCCCCGATATCGGGAGAGGGATACGCAGTATTTT.

CDR3 amino acids: CSAPPLDSYEQYF. As DNA, the CDR3 is TGCAGTGCTCCCCCCCTGGACTCCTACGAGCAGTACTTC. The chain couples TRBV20-1 to TRBJ2-7; D uncertain. CDR1 DFQATT and CDR2 SNEGSKA come from the germline V gene (reference sequence). Trimming stripped 5 bases from V and 0 bases from J, with 11 bases between. The CDR3 consists of 13 residues.

Only a few counts were recorded for this clonotype. The rearrangement links TRBV24-1 to TRBJ2-3; 9 bases line up with TRBD1. This CDR3 region has 17 residues. Trimming cost V 2 bases and J 0 bases; bases outside gene matches: 5. Germline loops: CDR1 KGHDR, CDR2 SFDVKD. The CDR3 is CATSDSRTGASTDTQYF. The CDR3 DNA reads as TGTGCCACCAGTGATTCACGGACAGGGGCTAGCACAGATACGCAGTATTTT.

This clonotype was recorded only once. The genes are TRBV12-5 and TRBJ1-1; no clear D gene. This CDR3 region has 11 residues. Germline CDR1 reads LGHNT; CDR2 reads FRNRAP. Trimming removed 5 bases at V and 8 bases at J, with 9 bases between. The CDR3 DNA sequence: TGTGCTAGTGGTCTAGGACCCGAAGCTTTCTTT. As protein: CASGLGPEAFF.

This clonotype was detected a few times. The V and J genes are TRBV12-3 or TRBV12-4 and TRBJ2-2; the match to TRBD2 covers 13 bases. The CDR3 sequence is 15 residues long. The ends lost 7 bases at V and 7 bases at J; junction bases unmatched: 6. The CDR3 is CASKGLAGVGGELFF. In nucleotides, the CDR3 is TGTGCCAGCAAAGGACTAGCGGGGGTAGGCGGGGAGCTGTTTTTT.

The chain links TRBV7-3 to TRBJ2-1; 9 bases are shared with TRBD2. The CDR3 length is 17 residues. Germline lookup yields CDR1 SGHTA and CDR2 FQGTGA. The J segment lost 10 bases and the V segment lost 5 bases, leaving 18 bases of the junction unmatched. CDR3 sequence reads: CASSPQGGGGAGNEQFF. CDR3 sequence (DNA): TGTGCCAGCAGCCCCCAGGGTGGCGGGGGGGCAGGTAACGAGCAGTTCTTC.

Only a few counts were recorded for this clonotype. The rearrangement uses TRBV7-6 and TRBJ1-6; D might be TRBD1 (6 bases). The germline V gene encodes CDR1 SGHVS and CDR2 FNYEAQ. Trimming took off 5 bases at V and 5 bases at J, with 13 bases between the two ends. This CDR3 is built from 15 residues. CDR3 coding DNA: TGTGCCAGCAGCGCCCCGGGACATGATAATTCACCCCTCCACTTT. Residues: CASSAPGHDNSPLHF.

In this sample, this clonotype turned up many times. This sequence joins TRBV6-1 and TRBJ1-2; D gene unclear. The V gene's germline CDR1 is MNHNS and CDR2 SASEGT. This CDR3 is 14 amino acids long. V was shortened by 1 base and J by 4 bases, with 10 bases between the two germline ends. CDR3 in DNA: TGTGCCAGCAGTGAAGACTCCTACCCCTATGGCTACACCTTC. Encoded protein: CASSEDSYPYGYTF.

The chain links TRBV6-1 to TRBJ2-7; D is unclear. Germline assignment: CDR1 MNHNS and CDR2 SASEGT. The CDR3 totals 13 residues. The V end lost 3 bases, the J end lost 3 bases, and 9 bases lay between the germline ends. The CDR3 region is CASSEAAGYEQYV. CDR3 nucleotides: TGTGCCAGCAGTGAGGCGGCAGGCTACGAGCAGTACGTC.

The V gene is TRBV9, the J gene TRBJ1-3; D is unresolved. V lost 7 bases and J 0 bases, leaving 11 bases between the germline ends. CDR3 length equals 14 residues. CDR1 and CDR2 (germline): SGDLS, YYNGEE. Here the CDR3 DNA reads TGTGCCAGCGCCGACCCTAACTCTGGAAACACCATATATTTT. Amino acid sequence: CASADPNSGNTIYF.

This clonotype was seen ten or more times. This sequence joins TRBV7-2 and TRBJ1-2; 7 nucleotides agree with TRBD1. Germline V gene data show CDR1 as SGHTA and CDR2 as FQGNSA. This CDR3 spans 15 amino acids. The junction had 14 bases not matched to a gene; V was cut back by 5 bases and J by 8 bases. The chain's CDR3 is CASSPDKGALYGYTF. The CDR3 coding sequence is TGTGCCAGCAGCCCTGACAAGGGGGCTTTATACGGCTACACCTTC. The full variable domain, rest sourced from reference TRBV7-2 and TRBJ1-2, is GAGVSQSPSNKVTEKGKDVELRCDPISGHTALYWYRQSLGQGLEFLIYFQGNSAPDKSGLPSDRFSAERTGGSVSTLTIQRTQQEDSAVYLCASSPDKGALYGYTFGSGTRLTVV.

This clonotype was seen repeatedly, ten times or more. The chain couples TRBV28 to TRBJ1-2; the D gene is possibly TRBD1 (5 bases). From germline, CDR1 is MDHEN and CDR2 SYDVKM. The CDR3 contains 16 residues. V lost 5 bases and J lost 0, with 16 bases in between. The CDR3 sequence is CASSPAGGTANYGYTF. The CDR3, as DNA: TGTGCCAGCAGTCCCGCCGGGGGGACCGCTAACTATGGCTACACCTTC.

V gene TRBV20-1 combines with J gene TRBJ2-3; 8 bases map to TRBD1. The CDR3 runs to 16 residues. CDR1 DFQATT and CDR2 SNEGSKA come from the germline V gene (reference sequence). With V trimmed by 6 bases and J by 0 bases, 11 bases remained unmatched. The CDR3 bases are TGCAGTGCGACTATTTTACGGACAGGGAGCACAGATACGCAGTATTTT. Residues: CSATILRTGSTDTQYF.

The chain carries TRBV5-4 and TRBJ1-1; no definite D call. Germline V gives CDR1 SGHNT, CDR2 YYREEE (reference sequence). V lost 0 bases, J lost 4 bases, and 13 bases lay in between. The CDR3 consists of 15 residues. The CDR3 here is CASSLAVGGGTEAFF. In DNA form, the CDR3 reads TGTGCCAGCAGCTTGGCGGTGGGTGGCGGCACTGAAGCTTTCTTT.

This clonotype has only a few counts. The DNA of the CDR3 is TGTGCCAGCCTGGCGGGGAGTGGCTACACCTTC. Amino acid sequence: CASLAGSGYTF. This rearrangement joins TRBV6-2 or TRBV6-3 to TRBJ1-2, with unresolved D. This CDR3 is built from 11 residues. In germline, CDR1 is MNHEY, CDR2 SVGEGT. V lost 8 bases and J 7 bases, leaving 11 bases between the germline ends.

The rearrangement uses TRBV28 and TRBJ2-7; TRBD1 is a possible D gene (6 bases). CDR1 and CDR2 (germline): MDHEN, SYDVKM. CDR3 size: 15 residues. The V end was cut by 3 bases, the J end by 6 bases, with 18 bases between. The CDR3 nucleotides are TGTGCCAGCAGTTTTTTCAGGGGCGCCCCTGGCGAGCAGTACGTC. Its protein is CASSFFRGAPGEQYV.

This clonotype was counted between two and nine times. J is TRBJ2-1 and V is TRBV25-1; TRBD1 agrees at 12 bases. From germline, CDR1 is MGHDK and CDR2 SYGVNS. Trimming cost V 4 bases and J 7 bases; bases outside gene matches: 5. This CDR3 comprises 15 residues. This chain's CDR3 is CASSGPGQGANEQFF. CDR3 DNA sequence: TGTGCCAGCAGTGGTCCGGGACAGGGGGCGAATGAGCAGTTCTTC.

This clonotype was found many times. The chain combines TRBV12-3 or TRBV12-4 with TRBJ1-6; 7 nucleotides agree with TRBD1. CDR3 length: 14 amino acids. V shed 5 bases, J shed 10 bases, and the junction held 8 bases outside the gene matches. The CDR3 protein is CASSPTGVQSPLHF. The DNA of the CDR3 is TGTGCCAGCAGTCCCACAGGGGTTCAATCACCCCTCCACTTT.

The gene calls are TRBV19 and TRBJ1-5; weak D call: TRBD1 (6 bases). The CDR3 sequence is 12 residues long. V was trimmed by 4 bases and J by 6 bases, leaving 7 bases between them. Looked up from germline, CDR1 is LNHDA and CDR2 is SQIVND (reference sequence). The CDR3 sequence: CASSTGVQPQHF. CDR3 DNA: TGTGCCAGTAGTACAGGGGTTCAGCCCCAGCATTTT.

This clonotype was detected a few times. The chain links TRBV7-9 to TRBJ1-6; 11 nucleotides line up with TRBD1. V lost 5 bases to trimming and J lost 10 bases; unmatched junction nucleotides: 4. The germline CDR1 and CDR2 sequences are SEHNR and FQNEAQ (reference sequence). The CDR3 totals 14 residues. The DNA for the CDR3 is TGTGCCAGCAGCCTGGACAGGGGGCAATCACCCCTCCACTTT. This gives the protein CASSLDRGQSPLHF.

The gene calls are TRBV24-1 and TRBJ2-1; no firm D call. CDR3 length: 13 amino acids. In germline, CDR1 is KGHDR, CDR2 SFDVKD. Trimming stripped 4 bases from V and 7 bases from J, with 10 bases between. The CDR3 spells CATSEPWSNEQFF. CDR3 nucleotide sequence: TGTGCCACCAGTGAGCCTTGGAGTAATGAGCAGTTCTTC.

Remarks on this clonotype: A much larger clone differs from this one at a single base, so this may be a read error. The chain combines TRBV5-5 with TRBJ2-3; no definite D call. The germline CDR1 and CDR2 sequences are SGHKS and YYEKEE (reference sequence). The CDR3 covers 12 residues. V lost 7 bases, J lost 8 bases, and 14 bases lay in between. CDR3 amino acids: CASGNHSRTQYF. The CDR3 nucleotides are TGTGCCAGCGGTAACCATTCCCGTACGCAGTATTTT. The complete variable domain, with remaining parts taken from reference TRBV5-5 and TRBJ2-3, reads DAGVTQSPTHLIKTRGQQVTLRCSPISGHKSVSWYQQVLGQGPQFIFQYYEKEERGRGNFPDRFSARQFPNYSSELNVNALLLGDSALYLCASGNHSRTQYFGPGTRLTVL.

The V gene is TRBV20-1, the J gene TRBJ2-1; TRBD1 is a possible D gene (5 bases). Trimming removed 2 bases at V and 2 bases at J, with 19 bases between. The CDR3 extends over 17 amino acids. Germline CDR1 and CDR2: DFQATT and SNEGSKA (reference sequence). The CDR3 is CSARTSLGRTPYNEQFF. The CDR3 DNA sequence: TGCAGTGCTAGAACTTCCCTGGGGCGGACCCCCTACAATGAGCAGTTCTTC.

This clonotype was seen a few times. This chain uses TRBV7-2 with TRBJ2-2; D could derive from TRBD1 or TRBD2 (7 bases each). Germline-derived CDR1 and CDR2 are SGHTA and FQGNSA. This CDR3 spans 15 amino acids. The CDR3 is CAVLRGGDLTGELFF. The DNA of the CDR3 is TGTGCAGTTCTCAGGGGGGGGGACCTCACCGGGGAGCTGTTTTTT.

The table lists this clonotype with many counts. The gene calls are TRBV11-3 and TRBJ1-1; D may be TRBD1 (5 bases). CDR1 SGHNT and CDR2 YENEEA come from the germline V gene. With 6 bases removed from V and 4 bases from J, the gap between germline ends came to 18 bases. The CDR3 runs 15 residues. CDR3 in amino acids: CASSRHLFGGTEAFF. The DNA for the CDR3 is TGTGCCAGCAGTCGACATTTATTCGGGGGCACTGAAGCTTTCTTT.

This clonotype was seen a handful of times. V and J are TRBV11-2 and TRBJ1-1; D gene unclear. The CDR3 is made up of 14 amino acids. V was trimmed by 4 bases and J by 5 bases, leaving 14 bases between them. CDR1 and CDR2 from the germline V gene are SGHAT and FQNNGV. CDR3 in amino acids: CASSSFRHQTEAFF. The CDR3 DNA reads TGTGCCAGCAGCTCCTTCCGACACCAAACTGAAGCTTTCTTT.

On this clonotype: A much larger clone lies a single base off, so this may be a read error. V usage is TRBV7-2 and J usage is TRBJ1-2; no clear D gene. Trimming took 5 bases from V and 1 from J, leaving 11 bases between them. CDR1 is SGHTA, CDR2 FQGNSA, per germline. CDR3 length equals 14 residues. The CDR3 nucleotides are TGTGCCAGCAGCAAACCAGGCAATAACTATGGCTACACCTTC. It specifies CASSKPGNNYGYTF.

J is TRBJ2-7 and V is TRBV6-5, with no clear D. V was shortened by 4 bases and J by 2 bases, with 12 bases between the two germline ends. CDR3 length: 14 amino acids. Germline CDR1 and CDR2: MNHEY and SVGAGI. Written as DNA, the CDR3 is TGTGCCAGCAGTTCCCGCTCGACCCCCTACGAGCAGTACGTC. As protein: CASSSRSTPYEQYV.

The rearrangement links TRBV12-3 or TRBV12-4 to TRBJ1-5; 7 nucleotides agree with TRBD1. The CDR3 sequence is 13 residues long. With V trimmed by 6 bases and J by 11 bases, 10 bases remained unmatched. CDR3 nucleotide sequence: TGTGCCAGCAGACCTCGACAGGGCCGGGCCCAGCATTTT. It encodes CASRPRQGRAQHF.